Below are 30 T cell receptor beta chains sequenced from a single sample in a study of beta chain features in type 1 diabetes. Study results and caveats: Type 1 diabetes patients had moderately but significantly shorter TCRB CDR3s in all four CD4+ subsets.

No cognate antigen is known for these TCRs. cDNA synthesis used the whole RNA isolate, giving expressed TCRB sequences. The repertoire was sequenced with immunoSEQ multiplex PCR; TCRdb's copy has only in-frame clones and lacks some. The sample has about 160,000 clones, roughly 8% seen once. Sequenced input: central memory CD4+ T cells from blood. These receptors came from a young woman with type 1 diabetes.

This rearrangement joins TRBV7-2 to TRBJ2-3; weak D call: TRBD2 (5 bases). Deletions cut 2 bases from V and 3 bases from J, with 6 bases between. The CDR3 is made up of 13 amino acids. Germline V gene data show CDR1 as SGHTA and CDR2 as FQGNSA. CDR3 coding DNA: TGTGCCAGCAGCTTACCGGGGACAGATACGCAGTATTTT. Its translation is CASSLPGTDTQYF.

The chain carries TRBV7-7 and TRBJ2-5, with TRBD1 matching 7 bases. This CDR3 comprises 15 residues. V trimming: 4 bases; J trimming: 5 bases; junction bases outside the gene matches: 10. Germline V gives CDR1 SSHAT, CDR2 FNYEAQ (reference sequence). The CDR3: CASSSTNRGLETQYF. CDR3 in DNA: TGTGCCAGCAGCTCCACAAACAGGGGTTTGGAGACCCAGTACTTC.

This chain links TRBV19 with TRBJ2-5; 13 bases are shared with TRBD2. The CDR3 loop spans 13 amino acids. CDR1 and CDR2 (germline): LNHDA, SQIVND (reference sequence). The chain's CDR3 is CATSGGGQETQYF. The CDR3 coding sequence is TGTGCTACTAGCGGGGGGGGCCAAGAGACCCAGTACTTC. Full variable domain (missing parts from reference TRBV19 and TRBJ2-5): DGGITQSPKYLFRKEGQNVTLSCEQNLNHDAMYWYRQDPGQGLRLIYYSQIVNDFQKGDIAEGYSVSREKKESFPLTVTSAQKNPTAFYLCATSGGGQETQYFGPGTRLLVL.

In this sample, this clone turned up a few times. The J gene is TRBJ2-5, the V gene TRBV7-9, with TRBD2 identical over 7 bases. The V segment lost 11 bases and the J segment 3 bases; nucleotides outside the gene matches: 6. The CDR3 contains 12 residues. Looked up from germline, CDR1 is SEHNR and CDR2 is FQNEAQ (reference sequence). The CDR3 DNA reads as TGTGCCGGAAGTCGGGGGGAAGAGACCCAGTACTTC. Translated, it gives CAGSRGEETQYF.

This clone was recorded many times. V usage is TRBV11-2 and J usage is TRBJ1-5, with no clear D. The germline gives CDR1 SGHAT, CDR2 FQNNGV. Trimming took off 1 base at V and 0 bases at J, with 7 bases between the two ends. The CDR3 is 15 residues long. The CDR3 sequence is CASSLGGSSNQPQHF. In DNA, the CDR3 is TGTGCCAGCAGCTTAGGAGGGAGTAGCAATCAGCCCCAGCATTTT.

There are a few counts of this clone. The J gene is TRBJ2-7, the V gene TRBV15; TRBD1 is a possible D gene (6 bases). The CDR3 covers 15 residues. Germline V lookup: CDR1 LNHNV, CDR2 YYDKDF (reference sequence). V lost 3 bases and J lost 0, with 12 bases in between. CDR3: CATSSQDRNSYEQYF. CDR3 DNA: TGTGCCACCAGCAGCCAGGACAGAAACTCCTACGAGCAGTACTTC. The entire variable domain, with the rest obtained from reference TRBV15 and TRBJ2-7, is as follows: DAMVIQNPRYQVTQFGKPVTLSCSQTLNHNVMYWYQQKSSQAPKLLFHYYDKDFNNEADTPDNFQSRRPNTSFCFLDIRSPGLGDTAMYLCATSSQDRNSYEQYFGPGTRLTVT.

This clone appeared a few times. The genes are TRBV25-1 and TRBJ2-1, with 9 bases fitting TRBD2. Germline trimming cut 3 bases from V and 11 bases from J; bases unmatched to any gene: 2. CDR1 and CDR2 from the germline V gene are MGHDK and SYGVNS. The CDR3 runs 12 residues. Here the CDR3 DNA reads TGTGCCAGCAGTGATAGCGGGAGACAGCAGTTCTTC. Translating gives CASSDSGRQQFF.

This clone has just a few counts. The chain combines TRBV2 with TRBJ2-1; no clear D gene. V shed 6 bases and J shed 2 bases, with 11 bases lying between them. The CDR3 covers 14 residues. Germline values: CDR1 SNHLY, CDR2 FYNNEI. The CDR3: CASSPSEAYNEQFF. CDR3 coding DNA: TGTGCCAGCAGCCCCTCTGAGGCCTACAATGAGCAGTTCTTC.

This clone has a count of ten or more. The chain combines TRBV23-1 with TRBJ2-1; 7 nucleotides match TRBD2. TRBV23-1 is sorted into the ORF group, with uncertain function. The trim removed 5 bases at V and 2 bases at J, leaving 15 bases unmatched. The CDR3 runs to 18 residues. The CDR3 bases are TGCGCCAGCAGTGGGGAACTCTTATGGGCGGGAGCCTACAATGAGCAGTTCTTC. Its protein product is CASSGELLWAGAYNEQFF.

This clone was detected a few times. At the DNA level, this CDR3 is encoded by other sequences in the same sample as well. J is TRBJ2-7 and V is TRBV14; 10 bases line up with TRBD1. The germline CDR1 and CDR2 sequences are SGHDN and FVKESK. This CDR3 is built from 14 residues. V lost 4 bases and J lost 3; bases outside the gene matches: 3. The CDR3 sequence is CASSPRTGGYEQYF. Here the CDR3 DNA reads TGTGCCAGCAGCCCGCGGACAGGGGGCTACGAGCAGTACTTC.

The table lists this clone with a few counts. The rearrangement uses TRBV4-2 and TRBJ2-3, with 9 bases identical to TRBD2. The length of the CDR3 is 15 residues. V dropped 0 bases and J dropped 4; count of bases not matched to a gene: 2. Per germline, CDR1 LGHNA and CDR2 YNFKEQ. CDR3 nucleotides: TGTGCCAGCAGCCAAGAGCGGGGGGGGGCAGATACGCAGTATTTT. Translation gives CASSQERGGADTQYF.

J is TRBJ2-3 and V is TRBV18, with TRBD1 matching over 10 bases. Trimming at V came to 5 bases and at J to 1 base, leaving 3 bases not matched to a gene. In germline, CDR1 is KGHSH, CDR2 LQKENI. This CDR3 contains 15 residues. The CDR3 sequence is CASSGQGVGTDTQYF. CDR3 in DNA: TGTGCCAGCTCAGGACAGGGGGTCGGCACAGATACGCAGTATTTT.

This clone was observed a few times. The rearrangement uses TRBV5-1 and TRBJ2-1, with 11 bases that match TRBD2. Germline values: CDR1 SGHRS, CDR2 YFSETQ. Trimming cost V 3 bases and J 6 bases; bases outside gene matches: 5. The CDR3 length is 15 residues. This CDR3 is CASSSSGGTSNEQFF. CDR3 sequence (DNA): TGCGCCAGCAGCTCTAGCGGGGGGACATCCAATGAGCAGTTCTTC.

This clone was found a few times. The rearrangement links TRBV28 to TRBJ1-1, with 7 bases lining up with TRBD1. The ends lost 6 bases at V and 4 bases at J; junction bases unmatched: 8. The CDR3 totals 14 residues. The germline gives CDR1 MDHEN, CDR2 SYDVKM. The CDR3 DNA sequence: TGTGCCAGCAGACTACCCCAGGGGGGCACTGAAGCTTTCTTT. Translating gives CASRLPQGGTEAFF.

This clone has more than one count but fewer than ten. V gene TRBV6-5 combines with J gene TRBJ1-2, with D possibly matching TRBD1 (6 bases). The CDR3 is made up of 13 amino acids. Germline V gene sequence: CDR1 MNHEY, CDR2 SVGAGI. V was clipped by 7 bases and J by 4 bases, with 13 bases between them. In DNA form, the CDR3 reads TGTGCCAGCACCCCAGGGGCGTCCTATGGCTACACCTTC. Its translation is CASTPGASYGYTF.

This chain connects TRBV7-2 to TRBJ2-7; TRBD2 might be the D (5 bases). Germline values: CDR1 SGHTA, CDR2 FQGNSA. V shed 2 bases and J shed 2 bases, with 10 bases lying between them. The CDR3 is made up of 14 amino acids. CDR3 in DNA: TGTGCCAGCAGCTTAAGGCTAGCCCCCTACGAGCAGTACTTC. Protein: CASSLRLAPYEQYF.

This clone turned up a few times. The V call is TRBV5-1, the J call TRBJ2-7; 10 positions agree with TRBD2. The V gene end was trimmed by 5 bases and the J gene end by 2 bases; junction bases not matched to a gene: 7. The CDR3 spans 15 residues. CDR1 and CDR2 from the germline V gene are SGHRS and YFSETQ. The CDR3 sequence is CASRKTSGVAYEQYF. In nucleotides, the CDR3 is TGCGCCAGCAGGAAAACTAGCGGGGTCGCCTACGAGCAGTACTTC.

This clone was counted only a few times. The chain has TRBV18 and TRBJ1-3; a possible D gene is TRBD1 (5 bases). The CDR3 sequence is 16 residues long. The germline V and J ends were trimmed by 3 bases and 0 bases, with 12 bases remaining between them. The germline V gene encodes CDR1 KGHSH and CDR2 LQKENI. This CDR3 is CASSPQDSSSGNTIYF. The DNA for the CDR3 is TGTGCCAGCTCACCGCAAGACAGTAGCTCTGGAAACACCATATATTTT.

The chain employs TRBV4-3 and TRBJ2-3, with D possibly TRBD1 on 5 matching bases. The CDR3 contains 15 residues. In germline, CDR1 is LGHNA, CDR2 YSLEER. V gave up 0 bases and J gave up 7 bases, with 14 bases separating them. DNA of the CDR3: TGCGCCAGCAGCCAAGAGAGGCAGGGTGTACATACGCAGTATTTT. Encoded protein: CASSQERQGVHTQYF.

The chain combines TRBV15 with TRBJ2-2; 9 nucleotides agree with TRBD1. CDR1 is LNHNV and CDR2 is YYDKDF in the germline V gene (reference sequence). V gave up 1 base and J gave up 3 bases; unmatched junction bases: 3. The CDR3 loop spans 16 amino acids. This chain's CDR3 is CATSRGGQGYTGELFF. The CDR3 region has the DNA TGTGCCACCAGCAGAGGAGGACAGGGGTACACCGGGGAGCTGTTTTTT.

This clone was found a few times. The CDR3 region is CASVGAGVSTDTQYF. The CDR3 DNA sequence: TGTGCCTCCGTTGGAGCGGGGGTTAGCACAGATACGCAGTATTTT. The chain joins TRBV6-6 to TRBJ2-3; 8 bases align to TRBD2. Germline V gene lookup returns CDR1 MNHNY and CDR2 SVGAGI (reference sequence). The CDR3 contains 15 residues. V gave up 11 bases and J gave up 0 bases; unmatched junction bases: 10.

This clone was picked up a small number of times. CDR3 nucleotides: TGTGCCAGCAGTTACGGGGGACTAGCGAATGAGCAGTTCTTC. As protein: CASSYGGLANEQFF. The chain uses TRBV6-5 and TRBJ2-1; 10 positions match TRBD2. The ends lost 2 bases at V and 7 bases at J; junction bases unmatched: 2. The CDR3 has 14 amino acids. Germline V gene lookup returns CDR1 MNHEY and CDR2 SVGAGI.

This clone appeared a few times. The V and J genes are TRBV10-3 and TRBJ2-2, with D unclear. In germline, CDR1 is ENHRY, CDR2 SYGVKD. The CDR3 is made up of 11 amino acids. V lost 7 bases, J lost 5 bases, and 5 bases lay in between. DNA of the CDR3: TGTGCCATCATGACAACCGGGGAGCTGTTTTTT. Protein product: CAIMTTGELFF.

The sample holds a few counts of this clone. CDR3 loop: CASSWAEKETQYF. CDR3 nucleotides: TGTGCCAGCAGTTGGGCAGAGAAAGAGACCCAGTACTTC. The chain recombines TRBV2 with TRBJ2-5; D is ambiguous. CDR1 and CDR2 from the germline V gene are SNHLY and FYNNEI. The CDR3 contains 13 residues. The ends were cut back, 5 bases at V and 3 bases at J, with 10 bases in the middle.

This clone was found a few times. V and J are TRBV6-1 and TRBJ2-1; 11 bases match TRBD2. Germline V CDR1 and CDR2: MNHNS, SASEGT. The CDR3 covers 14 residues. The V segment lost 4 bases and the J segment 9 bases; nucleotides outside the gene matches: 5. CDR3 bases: TGTGCCAGCAGTGGACTAGCGGGACTCCTTGAGCAGTTCTTC. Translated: CASSGLAGLLEQFF.

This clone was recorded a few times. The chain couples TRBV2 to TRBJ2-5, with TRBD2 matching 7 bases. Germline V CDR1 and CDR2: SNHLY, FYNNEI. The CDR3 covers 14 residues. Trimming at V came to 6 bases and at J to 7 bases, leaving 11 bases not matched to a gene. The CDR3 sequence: CASRGGLGGWTQYF. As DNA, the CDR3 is TGTGCCAGCAGGGGAGGACTAGGAGGTTGGACCCAGTACTTC.

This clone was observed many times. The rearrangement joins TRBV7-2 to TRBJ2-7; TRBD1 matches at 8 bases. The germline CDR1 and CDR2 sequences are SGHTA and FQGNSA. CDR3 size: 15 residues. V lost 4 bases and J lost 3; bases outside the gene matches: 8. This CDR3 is CASSYRGDRIYEQYF. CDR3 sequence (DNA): TGTGCCAGCAGCTATCGAGGGGACAGGATCTACGAGCAGTACTTC.

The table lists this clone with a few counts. CDR3 protein: CASSLGTGVRNTQYF. The CDR3 DNA follows: TGTGCCAGCAGCCTCGGGACAGGCGTGCGGAATACGCAGTATTTT. The chain is built from TRBV7-3 and TRBJ2-3, with 8 positions matching TRBD1. The CDR3 has 15 amino acids. Unmatched junction bases numbered 11, after V lost 5 bases and J lost 7 bases. Looked up from germline, CDR1 is SGHTA and CDR2 is FQGTGA.

CDR3 residues: CASSVGTVGGEQYF. CDR3 nucleotide sequence: TGTGCCAGCAGCGTCGGGACAGTGGGAGGCGAGCAGTACTTC. The V gene is TRBV9, the J gene TRBJ2-7; TRBD1 might be the D (7 bases). Between the trimmed V and J ends, which lost 2 bases and 6 bases, there was a span of 15 bases. This CDR3 has 14 amino acids. Germline V gene lookup returns CDR1 SGDLS and CDR2 YYNGEE.

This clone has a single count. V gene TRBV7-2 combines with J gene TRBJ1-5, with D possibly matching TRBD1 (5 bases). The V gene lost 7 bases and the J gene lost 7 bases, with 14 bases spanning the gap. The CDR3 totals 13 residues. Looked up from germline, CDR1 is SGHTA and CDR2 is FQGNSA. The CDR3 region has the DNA TGTGCCAGCAACTCGGGGGGACGGCAGCCCCAGCATTTT. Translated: CASNSGGRQPQHF.